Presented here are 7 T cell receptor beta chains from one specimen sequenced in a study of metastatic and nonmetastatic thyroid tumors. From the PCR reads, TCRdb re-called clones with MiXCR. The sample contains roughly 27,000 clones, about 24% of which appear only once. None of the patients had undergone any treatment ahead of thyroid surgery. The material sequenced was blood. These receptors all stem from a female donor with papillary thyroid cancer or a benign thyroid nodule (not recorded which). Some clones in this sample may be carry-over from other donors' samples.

CDR3 DNA sequence: TGTGCCAGCTCACCAGGGTTTGAGAAAGGCTACACCTTC. Protein sequence: CASSPGFEKGYTF. V is TRBV18 and J is TRBJ1-2; unclear D gene. The CDR3 has 13 residues. Trimming pared 2 bases from V and 8 bases from J, leaving 12 bases between. From germline, CDR1 is KGHSH and CDR2 LQKENI.

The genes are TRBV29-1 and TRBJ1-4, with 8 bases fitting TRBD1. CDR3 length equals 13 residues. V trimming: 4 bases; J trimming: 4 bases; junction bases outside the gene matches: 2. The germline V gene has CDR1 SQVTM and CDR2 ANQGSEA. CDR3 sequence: CSVVDRVNEKLFF. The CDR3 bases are TGCAGCGTTGTGGACAGGGTTAATGAAAAACTGTTTTTT.

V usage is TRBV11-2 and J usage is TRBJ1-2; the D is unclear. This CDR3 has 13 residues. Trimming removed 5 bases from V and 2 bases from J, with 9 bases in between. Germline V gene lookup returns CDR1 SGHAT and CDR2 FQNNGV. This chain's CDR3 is CASSLGANYGYTF. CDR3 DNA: TGTGCCAGCAGCCTTGGCGCGAACTATGGCTACACCTTC.

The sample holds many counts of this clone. Here the CDR3 reads CASKVGGGTTYEQYF. The CDR3 nucleotides read TGTGCCAGCAAAGTCGGGGGAGGCACCACCTACGAGCAGTACTTC. The chain couples TRBV28 to TRBJ2-7; D perhaps matches TRBD2 (6 bases). V lost 7 bases, J lost 2 bases, and 18 bases lay in between. Germline assignment: CDR1 MDHEN and CDR2 SYDVKM. The CDR3 has 15 residues.

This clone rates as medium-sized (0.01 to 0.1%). The CDR3 protein is CASSLGGGNTEAFF. The CDR3 DNA is TGTGCCAGCAGTCTAGGCGGGGGTAACACTGAAGCTTTCTTT. The V gene is TRBV27, the J gene TRBJ1-1; perhaps TRBD1 as D (5 bases). The CDR3 loop spans 14 amino acids. The germline gives CDR1 MNHEY, CDR2 SMNVEV (reference sequence). Trimming removed 5 bases at V and 2 bases at J, with 12 bases between.

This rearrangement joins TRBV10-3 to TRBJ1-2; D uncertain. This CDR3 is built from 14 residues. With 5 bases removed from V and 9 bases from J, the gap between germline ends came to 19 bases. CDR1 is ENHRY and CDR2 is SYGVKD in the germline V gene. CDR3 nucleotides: TGTGCCATCAGTACCTCTCAGGAGTGGTACTGCTACACCTTC. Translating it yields CAISTSQEWYCYTF.

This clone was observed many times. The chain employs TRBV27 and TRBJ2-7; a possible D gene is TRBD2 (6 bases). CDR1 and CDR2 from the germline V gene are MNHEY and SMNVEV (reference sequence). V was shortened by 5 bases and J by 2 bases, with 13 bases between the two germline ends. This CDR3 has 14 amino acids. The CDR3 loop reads CASSRRENPYEQYF. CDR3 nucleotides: TGTGCCAGCAGTAGGCGGGAAAATCCCTACGAGCAGTACTTC.